This TCR beta chain was captured in a study of control samples from healthy donors and cancer patients. CDR3 length equals 11 residues. Deletions cut 5 bases from V and 4 bases from J, with 9 bases between. Germline V gene lookup returns CDR1 GTSNPN and CDR2 SVGIG (reference sequence). Sequencing was performed with immunoSEQ multiplex PCR; in TCRdb, only in-frame clones are kept and a portion is missing. The data hold approximately 150,000 clones, with 90% to 95% observed a single time. The sequencing input was blood. The V call is TRBV30, the J call TRBJ2-7; D uncertain. The receptor comes from a woman aged 25 to 39 in good health. CDR3 sequence: CAWDTMYEQYF. The DNA for the CDR3 is TGTGCCTGGGACACCATGTACGAGCAGTACTTC.